This T cell receptor beta chain stems from a study of CD8+CD57+ T cells in acquired aplastic anemia (dated 2018 in TCRdb). For context, the study as a whole: On average, sorted CD4+ and CD8+ cells yielded around 3.4 ug of extracted DNA, with a range of roughly 0.17 to 27.4 ug. A CD8+CD57+ expansion meant a frequency higher than the mean frequency seen in healthy subjects.

About this clonotype itself: The specificity of this receptor is unknown. It has no much larger one-base neighbor in the sample; base qualities were not kept.

Patients chosen for sequencing had shown expansion of CD8+CD57+ cells by flow cytometry. Every patient had a diagnosis of severe acquired aplastic anemia based on International Study of Aplastic Anemia and Agranulocytosis and Camitta criteria. No patient had received any therapy when blood was sampled. The study deep-sequenced TCR repertoires of sorted CD4+ and CD8+ blood T cells from severe aplastic anemia patients and healthy subjects. Patients were enrolled under clinicaltrials.gov protocols 00001620, 01623167, 00001397, 00071045, 00081523 and 00961064 in the USA. Ficoll-Paque density gradient centrifugation was used to isolate peripheral blood mononuclear cells. Before DNA was extracted, CD4+ and CD8+ T cells were sorted using either FACS or magnetic beads. Genomic DNA was used as template for profiling of TCR beta VDJ combinations and CDR3 sequences. An Illumina HiSeq 2000 was used for TCR repertoire sequencing. The original methods were these. TRBV/TRBJ rearrangement plots, CDR3 size and DJ length profiles, and Simpson's diversity index were used to assess repertoires. The immunodominant clone was defined as the most abundant DNA sequence in deep sequencing data. CDR3 amino acid sequences were screened for sharing across subjects and compared with published repertoires and the VDJdb database. The public reads were reprocessed in TCRdb via fastp at Q25 and MiXCR, keeping in-frame beta chains. CDR3 protein duplicates are merged, each entry listing the most common genes and DNA. The V and J calls and clone size are TCRdb's, not the authors'. Across this sample there are 80,000 or so distinct CDR3 sequences, with roughly 72% seen only once. The ten largest clones take up approximately 80% of the sample.

Points the paper makes about the study in general: Roughly 31 CD8+ CDR3 sequences were shared between patients and controls but appeared highly expressed in patients and within their immunodominant clones. Patients and healthy controls showed no significant difference in CD8+ Simpson's diversity (P=0.060).

The CDR3 sequence holds 13 residues, the cysteine and phenylalanine included. Solely the CDR3 DNA is kept, with 39 bases framed from the first base. Germline trimming: 6 bases from V, 4 bases from J; junction bases outside gene matches: 3. According to the germline V gene, CDR1 reads MNHNS and CDR2 reads SASEGT. The chain joins TRBV6-1 to TRBJ2-7, with 10 junctional bases fitting TRBD2. The TCR sequence derives from a human donor with aplastic anemia. Specimen: sorted CD4+, CD8+, or CD8+CD57+ T cells (not recorded which) from PBMCs. For the CDR3, the sequence is CASRPTSGYEQYF. Here is the DNA: TGTGCCAGCAGACCGACTAGCGGGTACGAGCAGTACTTC.